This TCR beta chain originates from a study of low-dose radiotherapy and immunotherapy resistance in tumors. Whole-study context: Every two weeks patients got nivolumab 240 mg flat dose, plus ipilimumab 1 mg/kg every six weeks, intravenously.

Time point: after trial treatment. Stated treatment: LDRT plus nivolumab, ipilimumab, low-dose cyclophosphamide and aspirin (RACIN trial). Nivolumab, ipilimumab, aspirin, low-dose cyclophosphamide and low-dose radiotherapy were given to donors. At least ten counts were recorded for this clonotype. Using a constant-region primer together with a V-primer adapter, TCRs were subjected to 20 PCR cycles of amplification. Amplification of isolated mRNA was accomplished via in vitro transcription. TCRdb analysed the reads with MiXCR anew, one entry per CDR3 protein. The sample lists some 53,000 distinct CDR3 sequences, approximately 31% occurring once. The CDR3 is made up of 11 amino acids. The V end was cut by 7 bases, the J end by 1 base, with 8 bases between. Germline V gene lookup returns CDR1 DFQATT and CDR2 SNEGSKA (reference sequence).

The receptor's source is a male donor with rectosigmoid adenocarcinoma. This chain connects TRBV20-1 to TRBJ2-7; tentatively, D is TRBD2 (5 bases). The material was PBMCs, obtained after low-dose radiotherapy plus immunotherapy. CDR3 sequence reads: CSGSGSYEQYF. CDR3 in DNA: TGCAGTGGGTCGGGGTCCTACGAGCAGTACTTC.